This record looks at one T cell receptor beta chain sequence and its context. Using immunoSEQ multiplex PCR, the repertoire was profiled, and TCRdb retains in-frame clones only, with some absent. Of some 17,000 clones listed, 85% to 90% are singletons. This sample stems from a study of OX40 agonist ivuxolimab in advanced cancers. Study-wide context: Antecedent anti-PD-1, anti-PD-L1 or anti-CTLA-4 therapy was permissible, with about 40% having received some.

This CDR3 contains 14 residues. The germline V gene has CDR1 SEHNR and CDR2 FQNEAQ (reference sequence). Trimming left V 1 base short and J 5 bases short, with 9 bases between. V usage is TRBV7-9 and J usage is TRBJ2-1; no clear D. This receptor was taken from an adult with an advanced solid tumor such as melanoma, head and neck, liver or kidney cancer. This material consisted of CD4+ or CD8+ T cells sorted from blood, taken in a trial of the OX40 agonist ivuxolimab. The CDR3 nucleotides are TGTGCCAGCAGCTTAGGGTCTAGGAACAATGAGCAGTTCTTC. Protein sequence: CASSLGSRNNEQFF. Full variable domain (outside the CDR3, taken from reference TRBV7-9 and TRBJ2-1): DTGVSQNPRHKITKRGQNVTFRCDPISEHNRLYWYRQTLGQGPEFLTYFQNEAQLEKSRLLSDRFSAERPKGSFSTLEIQRTEQGDSAMYLCASSLGSRNNEQFFGPGTRLTVL.